Below are 2 T cell receptor beta chains sequenced from a single sample in a study of blood T cell repertoires in COVID-19. Measured with immunoSEQ multiplex PCR; TCRdb has only the in-frame clones, and not every one. The repertoire includes under 250,000 clones, about 90% of them detected once, and under 3.5% sits in the top ten. The sequenced material came from peripheral blood. Receptor source: a man younger than 40 with COVID-19, enrolled during active disease.

The chain couples TRBV7-2 to TRBJ2-7; 10 nucleotides agree with TRBD1. This CDR3 is built from 14 residues. Unmatched junction bases numbered 3, after V lost 1 base and J lost 6 bases. Germline CDR1 SGHTA, CDR2 FQGNSA. The DNA of the CDR3 is TGTGCCAGCAGCTTAGGACAGGGGGCTACCGAGCAGTACTTC. Translation gives CASSLGQGATEQYF. The entire variable domain, with the rest obtained from reference TRBV7-2 and TRBJ2-7, is as follows: GAGVSQSPSNKVTEKGKDVELRCDPISGHTALYWYRQSLGQGLEFLIYFQGNSAPDKSGLPSDRFSAERTGGSVSTLTIQRTQQEDSAVYLCASSLGQGATEQYFGPGTRLTVT.

This clone was recorded once. The V gene is TRBV11-2, the J gene TRBJ2-1; 9 bases match TRBD2. Germline V gene data show CDR1 as SGHAT and CDR2 as FQNNGV. This CDR3 is built from 19 residues. The V segment lost 5 bases and the J segment 8 bases; nucleotides outside the gene matches: 22. The CDR3, as DNA: TGTGCCAGCAGCCCTCAATGGGGCGGGAGGGCGAGCGGCATCGATGAGCAGTTCTTC. Its protein is CASSPQWGGRASGIDEQFF.